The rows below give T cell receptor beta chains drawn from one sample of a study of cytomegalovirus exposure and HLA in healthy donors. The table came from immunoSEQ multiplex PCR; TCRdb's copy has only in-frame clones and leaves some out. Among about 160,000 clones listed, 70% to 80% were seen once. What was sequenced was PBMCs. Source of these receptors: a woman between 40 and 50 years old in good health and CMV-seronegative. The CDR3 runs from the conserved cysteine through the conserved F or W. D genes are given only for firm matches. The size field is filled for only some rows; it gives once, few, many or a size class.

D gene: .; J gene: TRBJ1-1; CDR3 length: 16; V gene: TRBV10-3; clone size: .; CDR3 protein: CAISELSGSAATEAFF; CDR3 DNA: TGTGCCATCAGTGAGCTAAGTGGGTCGGCGGCCACTGAAGCTTTCTTT
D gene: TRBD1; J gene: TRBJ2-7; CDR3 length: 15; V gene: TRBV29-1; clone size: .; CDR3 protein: CSVAGGGTGVYEQYF; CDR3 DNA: TGCAGCGTTGCGGGTGGGGGGACAGGGGTCTACGAGCAGTACTTC
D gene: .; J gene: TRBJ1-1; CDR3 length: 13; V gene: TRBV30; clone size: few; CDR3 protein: CAWSRGIGTEAFF; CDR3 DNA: TGTGCCTGGAGCCGAGGGATTGGGACTGAAGCTTTCTTT
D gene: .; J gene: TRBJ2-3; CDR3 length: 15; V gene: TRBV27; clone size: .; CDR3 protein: CASSPWRQSTDTQYF; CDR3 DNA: TGTGCCAGCAGTCCGTGGCGACAGAGCACAGATACGCAGTATTTT
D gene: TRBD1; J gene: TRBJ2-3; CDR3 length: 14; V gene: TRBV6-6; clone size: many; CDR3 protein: CASRGQPFTDTQYF; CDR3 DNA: TGTGCCAGCAGGGGACAGCCCTTCACAGATACGCAGTATTTT
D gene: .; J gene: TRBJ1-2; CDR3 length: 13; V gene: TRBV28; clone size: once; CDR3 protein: CASSLSANYGYTF; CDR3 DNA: TGTGCCAGCAGTTTATCCGCTAACTATGGCTACACCTTC
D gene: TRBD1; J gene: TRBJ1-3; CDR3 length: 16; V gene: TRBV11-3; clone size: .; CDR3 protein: CASSLVGTGSGNTIYF; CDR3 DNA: TGTGCCAGCAGCTTAGTCGGGACAGGCTCTGGAAACACCATATATTTT
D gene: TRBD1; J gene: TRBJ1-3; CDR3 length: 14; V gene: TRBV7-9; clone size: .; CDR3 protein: CASSSDRGGNTIYF; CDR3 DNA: TGTGCCAGCAGCTCTGACAGGGGGGGAAACACCATATATTTT
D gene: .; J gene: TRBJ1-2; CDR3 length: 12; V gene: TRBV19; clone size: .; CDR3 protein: CASSPDYGGYTF; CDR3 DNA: TGTGCCAGTAGCCCTGACTATGGCGGCTACACCTTC
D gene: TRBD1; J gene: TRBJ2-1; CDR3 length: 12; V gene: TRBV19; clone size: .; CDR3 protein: CASSLQGNEQFF; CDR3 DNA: TGTGCCAGTAGCCTACAGGGGAATGAGCAGTTCTTC
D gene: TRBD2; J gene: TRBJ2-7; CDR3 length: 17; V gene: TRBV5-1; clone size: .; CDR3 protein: CASSSRWAQTSGYEQYF; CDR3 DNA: TGCGCCAGCAGCTCACGATGGGCTCAGACTAGCGGCTACGAGCAGTACTTC
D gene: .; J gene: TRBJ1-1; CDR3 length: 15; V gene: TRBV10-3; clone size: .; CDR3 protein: CAISSAGGVNTEAFF; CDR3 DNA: TGTGCCATCAGTTCCGCGGGGGGGGTGAACACTGAAGCTTTCTTT
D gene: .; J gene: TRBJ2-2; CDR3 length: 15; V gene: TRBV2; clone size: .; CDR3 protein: CASRETGSNTGELFF; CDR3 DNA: TGTGCCAGCAGGGAGACAGGATCGAACACCGGGGAGCTGTTTTTT
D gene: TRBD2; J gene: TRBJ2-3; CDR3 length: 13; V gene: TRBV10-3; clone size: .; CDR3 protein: CATGTSGIDTQYF; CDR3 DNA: TGTGCCACGGGGACTAGCGGGATAGATACGCAGTATTTT
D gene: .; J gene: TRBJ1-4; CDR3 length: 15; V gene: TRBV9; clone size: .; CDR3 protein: CASSVGGGINEKLFF; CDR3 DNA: TGTGCCAGCAGCGTAGGGGGGGGCATCAATGAAAAACTGTTTTTT
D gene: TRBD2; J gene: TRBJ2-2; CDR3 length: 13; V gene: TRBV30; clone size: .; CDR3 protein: CAWSWTSGGELFF; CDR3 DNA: TGTGCCTGGTCATGGACTAGCGGGGGGGAGCTGTTTTTT
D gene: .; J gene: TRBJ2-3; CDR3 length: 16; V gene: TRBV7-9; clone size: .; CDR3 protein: CASSLGQGGYTDTQYF; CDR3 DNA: TGTGCCAGCAGCTTGGGGCAGGGGGGATACACAGATACGCAGTATTTT
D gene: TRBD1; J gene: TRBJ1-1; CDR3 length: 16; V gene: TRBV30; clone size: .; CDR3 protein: CACLPGQDLMYTEAFF; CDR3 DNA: TGTGCCTGCCTCCCGGGACAGGACCTCATGTACACTGAAGCTTTCTTT
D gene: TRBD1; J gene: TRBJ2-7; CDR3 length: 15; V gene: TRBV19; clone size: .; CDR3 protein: CASSIGQGATYEQYF; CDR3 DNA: TGTGCCAGTAGTATCGGACAGGGGGCCACCTACGAGCAGTACTTC
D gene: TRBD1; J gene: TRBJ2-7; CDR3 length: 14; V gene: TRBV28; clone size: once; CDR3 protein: CASSPGTDLYEQYF; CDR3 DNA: TGTGCCAGCAGCCCGGGGACAGACCTCTACGAGCAGTACTTC
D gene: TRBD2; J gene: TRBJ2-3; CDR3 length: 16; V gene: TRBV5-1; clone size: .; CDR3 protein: CASSLKTTGGTDTQYF; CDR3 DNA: TGCGCCAGCAGCTTGAAGACTACGGGGGGGACAGATACGCAGTATTTT
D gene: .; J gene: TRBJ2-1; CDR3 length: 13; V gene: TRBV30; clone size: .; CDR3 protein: CAWRGLAVDEQFF; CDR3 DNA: TGTGCCTGGAGAGGATTAGCGGTAGATGAGCAGTTCTTC
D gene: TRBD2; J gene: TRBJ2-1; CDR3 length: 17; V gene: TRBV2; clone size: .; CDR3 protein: CASSGLAGGSFYNEQFF; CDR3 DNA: TGTGCCAGCAGCGGACTAGCGGGAGGGTCGTTCTACAATGAGCAGTTCTTC
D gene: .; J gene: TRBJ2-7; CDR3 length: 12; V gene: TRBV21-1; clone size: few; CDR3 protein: CASSPPGYEQYF; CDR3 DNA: TGTGCCAGCTCTCCCCCAGGCTACGAGCAGTACTTC
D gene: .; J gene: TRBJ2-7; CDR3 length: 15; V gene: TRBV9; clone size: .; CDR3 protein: CASSAKGQSNYEQYF; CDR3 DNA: TGTGCCAGCAGCGCCAAAGGACAGTCGAACTACGAGCAGTACTTC
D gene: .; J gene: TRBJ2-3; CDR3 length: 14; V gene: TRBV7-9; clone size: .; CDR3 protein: CASSKGESSDTQYF; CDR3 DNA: TGTGCCAGCAGCAAAGGGGAATCGTCAGATACGCAGTATTTT
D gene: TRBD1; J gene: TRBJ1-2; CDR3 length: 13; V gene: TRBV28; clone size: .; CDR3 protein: CASRPTGVDGYTF; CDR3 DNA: TGTGCCAGCAGACCTACAGGGGTGGATGGCTACACCTTC
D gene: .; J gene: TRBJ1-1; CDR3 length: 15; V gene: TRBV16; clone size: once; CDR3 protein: CASSQAPGMNTEAFF; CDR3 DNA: TGTGCCAGCAGCCAAGCGCCAGGCATGAACACTGAAGCTTTCTTT
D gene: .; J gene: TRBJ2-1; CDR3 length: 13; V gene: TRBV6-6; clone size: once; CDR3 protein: CASSPSSYNEQFF; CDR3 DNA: TGTGCCAGCAGCCCTAGCTCCTACAATGAGCAGTTCTTC
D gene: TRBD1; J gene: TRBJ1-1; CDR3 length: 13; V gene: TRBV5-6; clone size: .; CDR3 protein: CASSFRGEAEAFF; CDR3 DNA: TGTGCCAGCAGCTTCAGGGGGGAGGCTGAAGCTTTCTTT
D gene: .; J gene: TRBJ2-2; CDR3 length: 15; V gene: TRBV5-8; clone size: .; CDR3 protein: CASSSPATNTGELFF; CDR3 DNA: TGTGCCAGCAGCTCCCCGGCGACTAACACCGGGGAGCTGTTTTTT
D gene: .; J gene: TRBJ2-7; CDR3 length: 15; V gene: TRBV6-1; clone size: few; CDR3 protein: CASSSQQVGSYEQYF; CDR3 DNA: TGTGCCAGCAGTTCACAACAGGTTGGCTCCTACGAGCAGTACTTC
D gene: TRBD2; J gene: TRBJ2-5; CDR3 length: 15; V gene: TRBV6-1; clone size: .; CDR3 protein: CASTPGLAGMETQYF; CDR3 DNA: TGTGCCAGCACCCCGGGACTAGCGGGAATGGAGACCCAGTACTTC
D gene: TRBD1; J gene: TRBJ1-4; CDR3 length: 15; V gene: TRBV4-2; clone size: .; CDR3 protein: CASSQEEQGGEKLFF; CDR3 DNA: TGTGCCAGCAGCCAAGAAGAACAGGGGGGCGAAAAACTGTTTTTT
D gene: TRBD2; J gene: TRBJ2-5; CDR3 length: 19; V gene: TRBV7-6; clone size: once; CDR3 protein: CASSLGSGKEGWLGETQYF; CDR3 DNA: TGTGCCAGCAGCTTAGGTAGCGGGAAGGAGGGCTGGCTGGGGGAGACCCAGTACTTC
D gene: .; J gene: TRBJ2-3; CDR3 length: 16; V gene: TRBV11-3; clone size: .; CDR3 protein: CASSLSRGRGTDTQYF; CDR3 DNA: TGTGCCAGCAGCTTGTCCCGGGGTCGCGGCACAGATACGCAGTATTTT
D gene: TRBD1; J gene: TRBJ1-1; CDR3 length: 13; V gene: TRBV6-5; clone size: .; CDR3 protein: CASSYDRGTEAFF; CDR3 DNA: TGTGCCAGCAGTTACGACAGGGGGACTGAAGCTTTCTTT
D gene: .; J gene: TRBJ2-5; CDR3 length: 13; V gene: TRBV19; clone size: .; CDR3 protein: CASALGRLETQYF; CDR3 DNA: TGTGCCAGTGCCCTCGGGAGATTGGAGACCCAGTACTTC
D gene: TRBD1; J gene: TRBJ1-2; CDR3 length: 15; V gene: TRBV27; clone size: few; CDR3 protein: CASSLLPTGGSGYTF; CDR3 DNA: TGTGCCAGCAGTCTTCTACCTACAGGGGGCAGTGGCTACACCTTC
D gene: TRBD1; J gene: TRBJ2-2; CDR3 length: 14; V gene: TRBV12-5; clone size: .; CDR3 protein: CASGLAGGTGELFF; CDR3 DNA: TGTGCTAGTGGTTTGGCAGGGGGTACCGGGGAGCTGTTTTTT
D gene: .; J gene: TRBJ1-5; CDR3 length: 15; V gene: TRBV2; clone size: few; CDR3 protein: CASSPPGHKNQPQHF; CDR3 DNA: TGTGCCAGCAGTCCCCCGGGACATAAAAATCAGCCCCAGCATTTT
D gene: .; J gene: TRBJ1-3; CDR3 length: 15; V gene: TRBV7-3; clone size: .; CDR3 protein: CASSLSGAEGNTIYF; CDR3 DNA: TGTGCCAGCAGCTTAAGCGGTGCTGAGGGAAACACCATATATTTT
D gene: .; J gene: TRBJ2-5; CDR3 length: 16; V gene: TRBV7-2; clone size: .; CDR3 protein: CASTLSGARYQETQYF; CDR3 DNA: TGTGCCAGCACCCTCTCGGGAGCTCGATACCAAGAGACCCAGTACTTC
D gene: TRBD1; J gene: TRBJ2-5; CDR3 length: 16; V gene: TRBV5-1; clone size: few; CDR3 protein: CASSLKATGDQETQYF; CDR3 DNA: TGCGCCAGCAGCTTGAAGGCAACAGGGGACCAAGAGACCCAGTACTTC
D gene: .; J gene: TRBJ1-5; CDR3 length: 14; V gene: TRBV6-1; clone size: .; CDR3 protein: CASSHRERDQPQHF; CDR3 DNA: TGTGCCAGCAGCCACAGGGAGAGAGATCAGCCCCAGCATTTT
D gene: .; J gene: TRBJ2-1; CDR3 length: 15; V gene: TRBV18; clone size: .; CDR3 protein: CASSPIQSSYNEQFF; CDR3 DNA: TGTGCCAGCTCCCCGATACAGAGCTCCTACAATGAGCAGTTCTTC
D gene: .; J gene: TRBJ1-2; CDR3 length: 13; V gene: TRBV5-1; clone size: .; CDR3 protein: CASSAAQDYGYTF; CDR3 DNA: TGCGCCAGCAGCGCTGCGCAGGACTATGGCTACACCTTC
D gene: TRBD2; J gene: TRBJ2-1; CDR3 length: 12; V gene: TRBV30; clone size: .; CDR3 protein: CAWSGLAGEQFF; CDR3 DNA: TGTGCCTGGAGTGGGTTAGCGGGTGAGCAGTTCTTC
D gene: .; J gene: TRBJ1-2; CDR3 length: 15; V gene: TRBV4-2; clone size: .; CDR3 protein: CASSQDYSGNYGYTF; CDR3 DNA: TGTGCCAGCAGCCAAGATTACAGCGGCAACTATGGCTACACCTTC
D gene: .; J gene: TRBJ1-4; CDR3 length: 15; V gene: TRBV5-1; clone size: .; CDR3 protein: CASSSDPMRVRKLFF; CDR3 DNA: TGCGCCAGCAGCTCTGATCCTATGAGGGTGCGAAAACTGTTTTTT
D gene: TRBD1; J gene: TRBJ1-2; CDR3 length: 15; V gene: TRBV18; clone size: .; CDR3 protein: CASSRGTGGNYGYTF; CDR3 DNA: TGTGCCAGCTCACGCGGGACAGGGGGCAACTATGGCTACACCTTC
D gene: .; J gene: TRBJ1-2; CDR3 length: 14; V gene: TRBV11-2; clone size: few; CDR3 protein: CASSLDIRVTGYTF; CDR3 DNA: TGTGCCAGCAGCTTAGATATCCGGGTGACGGGCTACACCTTC
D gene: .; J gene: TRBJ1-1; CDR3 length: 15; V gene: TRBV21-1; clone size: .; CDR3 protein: CASVTLGQVNTEAFF; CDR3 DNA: TGTGCCAGCGTTACTTTGGGGCAGGTGAACACTGAAGCTTTCTTT
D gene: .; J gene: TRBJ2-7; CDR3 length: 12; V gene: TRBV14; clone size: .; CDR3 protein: CASSRTVYEQYF; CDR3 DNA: TGTGCCAGCAGCCGGACAGTCTACGAGCAGTACTTC
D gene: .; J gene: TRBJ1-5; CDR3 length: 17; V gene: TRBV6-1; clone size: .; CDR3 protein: CASSATRQATDNQPQHF; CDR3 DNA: TGTGCCAGCAGTGCTACACGACAGGCAACTGACAATCAGCCCCAGCATTTT
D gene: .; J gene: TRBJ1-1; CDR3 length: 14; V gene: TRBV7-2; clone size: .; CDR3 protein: CASSRNIGNTEAFF; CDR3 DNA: TGTGCCAGCAGCCGAAACATTGGGAACACTGAAGCTTTCTTT